Below, 2 T cell receptor beta chains from the same sample are listed, as sequenced in a study of blood T cell repertoires in COVID-19. Some clones are missing from TCRdb's copy, which holds only in-frame ones; the method was immunoSEQ multiplex PCR. The sample holds over 30,000 clones, around 82% seen once. Sequencing was done on a sample of peripheral blood. The source is a man older than 75 with active or convalescent COVID-19.

The chain employs TRBV14 and TRBJ2-7; 8 bases map to TRBD2. This CDR3 contains 17 residues. With 3 bases clipped from V and 1 base from J, the junction kept 11 bases outside the gene matches. Per germline, CDR1 SGHDN and CDR2 FVKESK. The CDR3 nucleotides read TGTGCCAGCAGCCACCCTCTTACTAGCGGATCTTCCTACGAGCAGTACTTC. Translating it yields CASSHPLTSGSSYEQYF.

The chain uses TRBV11-3 and TRBJ2-7; D is possibly TRBD2 (5 bases). There are 13 residues in the CDR3. Trimming took off 2 bases at V and 2 bases at J, with 7 bases between the two ends. The germline V gene encodes CDR1 SGHNT and CDR2 YENEEA. The chain's CDR3 is CASSLRETYEQYF. CDR3 coding DNA: TGTGCCAGCAGCTTACGGGAAACCTACGAGCAGTACTTC.